This record looks at one TCR beta chain sequence and its context. The protocol was immunoSEQ multiplex PCR, while the TCRdb copy is restricted to in-frame clones and leaves out a portion. Among tens of thousands of clones listed, more than 75% were seen once. In germline, CDR1 is SEHNR, CDR2 FQNEAQ (reference sequence). The CDR3 contains 15 residues. Unmatched junction bases numbered 7, after V lost 5 bases and J lost 4 bases. This record belongs to a study of technical replicates of blood from a few donors. The specimen sequenced was PBMCs. The TCR sequence derives from a human donor in good health. Some clones in this sample may be carry-over from other donors' samples. The rearrangement links TRBV7-9 to TRBJ2-7, with 11 bases fitting TRBD2. CDR3 nucleotides: TGTGCCAGCAGCCAAGATACTAGCGGGAGTTACGAGCAGTACTTC. This sequence encodes CASSQDTSGSYEQYF.